This T cell receptor (beta chain) was observed in a study of cytomegalovirus exposure and HLA in healthy donors. Study-wide points: Indistinguishable V segments, including TRBV6-2 and TRBV6-3, were excluded. Segments of the TCR beta V type were, in most cases, productive about 90% or about 30% of the time in an earlier analysis.

PCR primers comprised 60 Vbeta and 13 Jbeta primers. Data came from immunoSEQ multiplex PCR; TCRdb stores just in-frame clones and leaves some out. The top ten clones hold approximately 4.4% of a sample with about 160,000 clones, approximately 70% of them seen once. CDR3 length: 14 amino acids. The germline CDR1 and CDR2 sequences are MNHNS and SASEGT. V lost 7 bases and J lost 7; bases outside the gene matches: 7. With regard to this clone: Its antigen is as yet unknown.

Healthy donors of bone marrow made up the group. What was sequenced was PBMCs. This clonotype was obtained from a man between 18 and 35 years old in good health and CMV-seropositive. The chain couples TRBV6-1 to TRBJ2-1; 10 bases are a match to TRBD1. The CDR3 nucleotides read TGTGCCAGCACTCCCAGGACAGGGGGGAATGAGCAGTTCTTC. Encoded protein: CASTPRTGGNEQFF.